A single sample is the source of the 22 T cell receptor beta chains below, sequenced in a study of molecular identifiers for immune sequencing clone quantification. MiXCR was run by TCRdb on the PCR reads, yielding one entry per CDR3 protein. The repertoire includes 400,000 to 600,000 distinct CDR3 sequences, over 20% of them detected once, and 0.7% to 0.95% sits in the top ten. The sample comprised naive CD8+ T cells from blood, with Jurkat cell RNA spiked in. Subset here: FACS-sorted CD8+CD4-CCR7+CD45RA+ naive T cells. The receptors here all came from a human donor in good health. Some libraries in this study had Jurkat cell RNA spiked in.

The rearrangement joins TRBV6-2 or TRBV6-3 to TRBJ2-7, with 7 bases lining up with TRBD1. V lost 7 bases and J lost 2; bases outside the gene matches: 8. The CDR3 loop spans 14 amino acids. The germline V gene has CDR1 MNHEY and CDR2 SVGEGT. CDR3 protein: CASTQGDSAYEQYF. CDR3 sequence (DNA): TGTGCCAGCACCCAGGGGGACAGTGCCTACGAGCAGTACTTC.

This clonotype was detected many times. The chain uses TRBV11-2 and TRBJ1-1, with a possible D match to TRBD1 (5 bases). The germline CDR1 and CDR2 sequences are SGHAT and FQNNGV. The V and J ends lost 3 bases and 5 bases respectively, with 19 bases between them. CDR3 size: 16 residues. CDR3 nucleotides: TGTGCCAGCAGCTTTTGGGGGGGGATCGCGGGTACTGAAGCTTTCTTT. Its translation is CASSFWGGIAGTEAFF.

The chain's CDR3 is CASSTHSGALPYTDTQYF. The CDR3 region has the DNA TGTGCCAGCAGCACTCACTCAGGGGCTCTACCATACACAGATACGCAGTATTTT. The chain employs TRBV7-6 and TRBJ2-3; tentative D call: TRBD1 (6 bases). The length of the CDR3 is 18 residues. Germline CDR1 and CDR2: SGHVS and FNYEAQ. With 5 bases removed from V and 2 bases from J, the gap between germline ends came to 23 bases.

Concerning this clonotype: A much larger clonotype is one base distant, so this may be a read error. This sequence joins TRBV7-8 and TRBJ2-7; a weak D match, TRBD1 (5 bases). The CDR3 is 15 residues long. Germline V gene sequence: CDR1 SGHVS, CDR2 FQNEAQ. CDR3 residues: CASNLEKGQAYEQYF. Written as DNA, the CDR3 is TGTGCCAGCAACTTAGAAAAAGGACAAGCCTACGAGCAGTACTTC.

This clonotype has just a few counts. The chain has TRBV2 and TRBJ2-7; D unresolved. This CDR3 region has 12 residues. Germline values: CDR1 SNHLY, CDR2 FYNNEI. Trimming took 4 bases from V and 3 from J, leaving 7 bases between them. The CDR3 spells CASSGVGYEQYF. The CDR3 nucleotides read TGTGCCAGCAGTGGCGTTGGCTACGAGCAGTACTTC.

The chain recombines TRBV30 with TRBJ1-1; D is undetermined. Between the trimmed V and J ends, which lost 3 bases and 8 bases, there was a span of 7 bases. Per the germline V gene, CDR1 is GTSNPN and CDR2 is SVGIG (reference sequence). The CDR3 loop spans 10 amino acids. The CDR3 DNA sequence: TGTGCCTGGAGCCAGATCGAAGCTTTCTTT. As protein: CAWSQIEAFF.

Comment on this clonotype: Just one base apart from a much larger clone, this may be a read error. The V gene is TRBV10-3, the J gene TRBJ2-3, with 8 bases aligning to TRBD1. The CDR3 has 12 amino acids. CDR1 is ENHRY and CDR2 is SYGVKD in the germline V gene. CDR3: CVISDGQGTQYF. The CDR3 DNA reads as TGTGTCATCAGTGACGGACAGGGTACGCAGTATTTT.

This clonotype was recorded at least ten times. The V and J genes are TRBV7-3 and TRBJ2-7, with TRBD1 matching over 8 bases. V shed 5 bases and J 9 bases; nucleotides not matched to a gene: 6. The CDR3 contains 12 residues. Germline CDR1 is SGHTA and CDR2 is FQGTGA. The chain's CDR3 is CASSMGQEVQYF. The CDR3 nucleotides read TGTGCCAGCAGCATGGGACAGGAGGTGCAGTACTTC.

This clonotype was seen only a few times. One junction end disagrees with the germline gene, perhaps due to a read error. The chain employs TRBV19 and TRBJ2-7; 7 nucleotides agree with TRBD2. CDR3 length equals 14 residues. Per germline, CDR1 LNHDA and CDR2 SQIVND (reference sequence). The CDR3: CASSMGGNAYEQCF. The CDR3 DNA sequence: TGTGCCAGTAGTATGGGAGGGAACGCCTACGAGCAGTGCTTC. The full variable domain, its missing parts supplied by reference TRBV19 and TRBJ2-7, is DGGITQSPKYLFRKEGQNVTLSCEQNLNHDAMYWYRQDPGQGLRLIYYSQIVNDFQKGDIAEGYSVSREKKESFPLTVTSAQKNPTAFYLCASSMGGNAYEQCFGPGTRLTVT.

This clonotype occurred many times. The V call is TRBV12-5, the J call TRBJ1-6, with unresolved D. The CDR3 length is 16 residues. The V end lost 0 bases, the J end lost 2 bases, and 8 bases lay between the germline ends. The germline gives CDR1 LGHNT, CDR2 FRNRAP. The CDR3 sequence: CASGLVGEAYNSPLHF. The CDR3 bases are TGTGCTAGTGGTTTGGTAGGCGAGGCCTATAATTCACCCCTCCACTTT.

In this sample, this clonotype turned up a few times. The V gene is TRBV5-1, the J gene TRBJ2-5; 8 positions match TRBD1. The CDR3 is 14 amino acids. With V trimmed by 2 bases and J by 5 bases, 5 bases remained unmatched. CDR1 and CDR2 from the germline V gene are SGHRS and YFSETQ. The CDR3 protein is CASSFDRGGETQYF. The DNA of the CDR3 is TGCGCCAGCAGCTTCGACAGGGGCGGGGAGACCCAGTACTTC.

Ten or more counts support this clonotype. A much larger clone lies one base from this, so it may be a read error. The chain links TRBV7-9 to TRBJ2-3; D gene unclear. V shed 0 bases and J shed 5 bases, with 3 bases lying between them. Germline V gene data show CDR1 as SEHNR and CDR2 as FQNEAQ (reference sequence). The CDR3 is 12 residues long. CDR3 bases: TGTGCCAGCAGCTTAGCCGTAGATACGCAGTATTTT. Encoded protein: CASSLAVDTQYF.

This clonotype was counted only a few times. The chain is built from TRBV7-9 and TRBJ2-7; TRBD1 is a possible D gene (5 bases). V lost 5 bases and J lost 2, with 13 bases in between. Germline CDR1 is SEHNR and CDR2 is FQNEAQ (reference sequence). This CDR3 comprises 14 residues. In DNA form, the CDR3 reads TGTGCCAGCAGCCCGACAGTCTCGGCCTACGAGCAGTACTTC. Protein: CASSPTVSAYEQYF.

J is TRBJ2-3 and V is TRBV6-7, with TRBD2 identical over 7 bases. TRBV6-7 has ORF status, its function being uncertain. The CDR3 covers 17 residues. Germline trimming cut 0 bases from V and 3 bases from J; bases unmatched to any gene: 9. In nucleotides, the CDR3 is TGTGCCAGCAGTTACTCGTGGGGGGGGACGTATACAGATACGCAGTATTTT. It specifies CASSYSWGGTYTDTQYF.

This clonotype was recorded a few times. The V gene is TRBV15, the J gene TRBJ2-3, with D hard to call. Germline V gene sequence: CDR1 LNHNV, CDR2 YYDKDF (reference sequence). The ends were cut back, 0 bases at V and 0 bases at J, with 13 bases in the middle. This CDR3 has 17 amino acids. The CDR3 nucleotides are TGTGCCACCAGCAGAGATCACGAGGTACAGAGCACAGATACGCAGTATTTT. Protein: CATSRDHEVQSTDTQYF.

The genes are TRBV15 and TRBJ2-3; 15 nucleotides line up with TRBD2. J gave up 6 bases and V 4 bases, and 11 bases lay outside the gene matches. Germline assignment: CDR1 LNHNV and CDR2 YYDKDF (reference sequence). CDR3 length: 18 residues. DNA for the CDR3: TGTGCCACCAGCACCCGACCGGGACTAGCGGGAGGAGGGGATACGCAGTATTTT. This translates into CATSTRPGLAGGGDTQYF.

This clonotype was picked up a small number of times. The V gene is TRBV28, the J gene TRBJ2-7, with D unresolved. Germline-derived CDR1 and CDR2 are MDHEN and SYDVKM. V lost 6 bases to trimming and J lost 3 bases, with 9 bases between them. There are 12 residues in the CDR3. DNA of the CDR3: TGTGCCAGCAGGATGGGGTACTACGAGCAGTACTTC. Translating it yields CASRMGYYEQYF.

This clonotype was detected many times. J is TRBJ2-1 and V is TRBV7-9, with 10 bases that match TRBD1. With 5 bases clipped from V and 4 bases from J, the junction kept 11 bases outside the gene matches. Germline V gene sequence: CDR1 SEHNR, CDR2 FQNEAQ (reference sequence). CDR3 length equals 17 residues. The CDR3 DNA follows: TGTGCCAGCAGCGCAATTTCCCCGGGACAGGGGTACAATGAGCAGTTCTTC. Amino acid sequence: CASSAISPGQGYNEQFF.

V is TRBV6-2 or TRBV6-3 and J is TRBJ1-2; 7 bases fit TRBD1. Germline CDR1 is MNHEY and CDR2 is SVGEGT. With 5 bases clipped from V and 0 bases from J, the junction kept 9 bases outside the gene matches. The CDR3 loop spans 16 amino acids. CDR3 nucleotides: TGTGCCAGCAGTGAATCAAGGGACAGAGCTAACTATGGCTACACCTTC. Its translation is CASSESRDRANYGYTF.

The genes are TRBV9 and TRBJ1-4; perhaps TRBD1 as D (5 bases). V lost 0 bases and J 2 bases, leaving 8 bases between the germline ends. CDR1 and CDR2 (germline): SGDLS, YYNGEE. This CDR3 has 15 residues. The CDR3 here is CASSVGGGTNEKLFF. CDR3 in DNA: TGTGCCAGCAGCGTAGGGGGGGGGACTAATGAAAAACTGTTTTTT.

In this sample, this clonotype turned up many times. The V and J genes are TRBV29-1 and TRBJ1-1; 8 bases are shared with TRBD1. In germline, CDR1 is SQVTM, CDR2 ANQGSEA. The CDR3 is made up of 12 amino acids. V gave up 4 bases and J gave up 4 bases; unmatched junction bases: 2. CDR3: CSVGQGITEAFF. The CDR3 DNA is TGCAGCGTTGGACAGGGGATCACTGAAGCTTTCTTT.

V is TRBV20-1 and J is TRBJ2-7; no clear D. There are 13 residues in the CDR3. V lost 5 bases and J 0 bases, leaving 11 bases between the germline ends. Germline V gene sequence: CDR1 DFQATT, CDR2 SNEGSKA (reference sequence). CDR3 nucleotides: TGCAGTGCTCAGAGCAGGAGCTCCTACGAGCAGTACTTC. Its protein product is CSAQSRSSYEQYF.